Here is one T cell receptor (beta chain) with its context. Its antigen is still unknown. The data are from a study of T cell responses to AZD1222 COVID-19 vaccine. The method was immunoSEQ multiplex PCR; TCRdb's version includes in-frame clones alone and lacks a portion of them. The sample includes 95,000 to 100,000 clones, approximately 88% of them seen just once. Study-level points and caveats: Seropositive status at baseline applied to only five or six AZD1222 recipients. The donor cohort was predominantly white British with a female majority, and clonal diversity may have been underestimated.

Analyses pooled second doses at about 4 or about 12 weeks. The CDR3 spans 13 residues. Trimming took 3 bases from V and 0 from J, leaving 8 bases between them. In germline, CDR1 is SQVTM, CDR2 ANQGSEA. The sample in question was peripheral blood, obtained 28 days after the second AZD1222 dose. The receptor was isolated from an adult who received the AZD1222 COVID-19 vaccine. V is TRBV29-1 and J is TRBJ1-2; D gene uncertain. The CDR3 sequence: CSVDWVANYGYTF. CDR3 in DNA: TGCAGCGTTGATTGGGTAGCTAACTATGGCTACACCTTC.